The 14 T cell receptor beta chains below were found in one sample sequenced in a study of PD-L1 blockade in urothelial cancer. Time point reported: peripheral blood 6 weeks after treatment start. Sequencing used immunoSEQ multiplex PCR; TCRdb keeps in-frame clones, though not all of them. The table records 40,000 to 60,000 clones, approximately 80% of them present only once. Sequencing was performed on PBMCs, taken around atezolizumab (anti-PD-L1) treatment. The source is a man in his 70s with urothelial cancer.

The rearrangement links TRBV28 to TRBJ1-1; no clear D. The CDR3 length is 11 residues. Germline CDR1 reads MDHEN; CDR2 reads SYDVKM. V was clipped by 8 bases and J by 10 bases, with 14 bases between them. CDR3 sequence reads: CASGSDLRAFF. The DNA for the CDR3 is TGTGCCAGCGGCTCCGACTTGAGAGCTTTCTTT.

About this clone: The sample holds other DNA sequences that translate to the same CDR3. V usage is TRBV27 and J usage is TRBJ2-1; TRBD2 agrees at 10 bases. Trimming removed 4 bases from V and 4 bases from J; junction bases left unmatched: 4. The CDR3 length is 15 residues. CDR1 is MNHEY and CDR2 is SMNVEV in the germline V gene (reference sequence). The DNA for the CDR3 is TGTGCCAGCAGTTCCGGACTAGCGGCTTACAATGAGCAGTTCTTC. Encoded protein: CASSSGLAAYNEQFF.

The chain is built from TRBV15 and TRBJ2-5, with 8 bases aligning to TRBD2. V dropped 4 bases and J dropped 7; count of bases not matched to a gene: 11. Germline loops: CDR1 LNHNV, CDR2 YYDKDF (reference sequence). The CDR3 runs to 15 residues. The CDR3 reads CATSTWTSPSGTQYF. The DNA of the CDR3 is TGTGCCACCAGCACGTGGACTAGCCCAAGTGGGACCCAGTACTTC.

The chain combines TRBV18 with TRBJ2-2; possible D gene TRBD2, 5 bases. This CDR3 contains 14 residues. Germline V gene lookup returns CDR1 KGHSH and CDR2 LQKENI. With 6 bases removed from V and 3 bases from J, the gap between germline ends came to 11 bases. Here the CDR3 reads CASSLSGDTGELFF. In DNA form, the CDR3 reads TGTGCCAGCTCCCTTTCCGGGGACACCGGGGAGCTGTTTTTT.

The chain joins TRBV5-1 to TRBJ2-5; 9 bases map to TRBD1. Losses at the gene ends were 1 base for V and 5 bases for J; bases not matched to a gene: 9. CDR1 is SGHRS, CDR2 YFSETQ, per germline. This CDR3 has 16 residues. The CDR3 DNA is TGCGCCAGCAGCTTGATCCAACAGGGGGCTTGGGAGACCCAGTACTTC. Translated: CASSLIQQGAWETQYF.

The CDR3 sequence: CASSHQGLGYGYTF. In nucleotides, the CDR3 is TGTGCCAGCAGTCATCAGGGGTTAGGGTATGGCTACACCTTC. The chain uses TRBV27 and TRBJ1-2, with D possibly TRBD1 on 6 matching bases. The germline V gene has CDR1 MNHEY and CDR2 SMNVEV (reference sequence). Between the trimmed V and J ends, which lost 5 bases and 5 bases, there was a span of 15 bases. The CDR3 runs to 14 residues.

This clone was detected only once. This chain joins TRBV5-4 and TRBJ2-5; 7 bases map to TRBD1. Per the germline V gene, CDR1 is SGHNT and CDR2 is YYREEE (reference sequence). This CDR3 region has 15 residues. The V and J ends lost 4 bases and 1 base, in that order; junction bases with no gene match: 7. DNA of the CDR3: TGTGCCAGCAGCCGGACACCAGGGGGCCAAGAGACCCAGTACTTC. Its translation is CASSRTPGGQETQYF.

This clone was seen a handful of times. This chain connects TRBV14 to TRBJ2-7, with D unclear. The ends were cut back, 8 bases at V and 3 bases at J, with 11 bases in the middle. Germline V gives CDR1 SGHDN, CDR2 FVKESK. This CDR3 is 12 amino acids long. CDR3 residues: CASASGFYEQYF. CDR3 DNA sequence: TGTGCCAGCGCGTCCGGGTTCTACGAGCAGTACTTC.

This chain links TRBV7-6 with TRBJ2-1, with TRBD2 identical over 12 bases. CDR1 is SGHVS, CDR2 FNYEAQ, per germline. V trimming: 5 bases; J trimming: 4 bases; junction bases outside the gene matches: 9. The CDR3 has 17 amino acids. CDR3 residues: CASSQTSGRSAYNEQFF. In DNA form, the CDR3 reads TGTGCCAGCAGCCAGACTAGCGGGAGATCCGCATACAATGAGCAGTTCTTC.

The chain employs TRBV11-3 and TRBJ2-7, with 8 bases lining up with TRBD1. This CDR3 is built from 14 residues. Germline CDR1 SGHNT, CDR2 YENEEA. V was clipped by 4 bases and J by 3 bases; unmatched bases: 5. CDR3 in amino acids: CASSSGQVNYEQYF. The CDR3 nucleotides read TGTGCCAGCAGCTCGGGACAGGTGAACTACGAGCAGTACTTC.

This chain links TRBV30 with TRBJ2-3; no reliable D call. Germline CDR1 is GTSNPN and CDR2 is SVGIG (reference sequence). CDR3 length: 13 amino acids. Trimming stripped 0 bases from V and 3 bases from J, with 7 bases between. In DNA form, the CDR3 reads TGTGCCTGGAGTGTAACCAGGACAGATACGCAGTATTTT. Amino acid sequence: CAWSVTRTDTQYF.

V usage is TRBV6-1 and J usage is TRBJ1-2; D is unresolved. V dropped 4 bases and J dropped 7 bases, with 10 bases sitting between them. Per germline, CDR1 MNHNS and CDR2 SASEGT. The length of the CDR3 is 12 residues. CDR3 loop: CASSVGRLGYTF. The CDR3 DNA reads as TGTGCCAGCAGTGTTGGCAGGCTTGGCTACACCTTC.

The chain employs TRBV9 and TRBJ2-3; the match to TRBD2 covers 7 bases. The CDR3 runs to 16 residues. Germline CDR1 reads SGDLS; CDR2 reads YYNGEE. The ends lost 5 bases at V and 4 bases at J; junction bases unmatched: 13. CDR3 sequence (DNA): TGTGCCAGCAGGGGGGACGGCGGGAGTAGGTCAGATACGCAGTATTTT. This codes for CASRGDGGSRSDTQYF.

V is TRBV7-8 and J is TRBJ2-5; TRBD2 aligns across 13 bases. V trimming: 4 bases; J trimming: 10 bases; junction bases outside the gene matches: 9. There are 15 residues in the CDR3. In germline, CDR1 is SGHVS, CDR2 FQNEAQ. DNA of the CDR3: TGTGCCAGCAGCTCTTACGGACTAGCGGGAGCGGGCCAGTACTTC. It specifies CASSSYGLAGAGQYF. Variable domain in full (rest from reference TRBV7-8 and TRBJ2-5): GAGVSQSPRYKVAKRGQDVALRCDPISGHVSLFWYQQALGQGPEFLTYFQNEAQLDKSGLPSDRFFAERPEGSVSTLKIQRTQQEDSAVYLCASSSYGLAGAGQYFGPGTRLLVL.